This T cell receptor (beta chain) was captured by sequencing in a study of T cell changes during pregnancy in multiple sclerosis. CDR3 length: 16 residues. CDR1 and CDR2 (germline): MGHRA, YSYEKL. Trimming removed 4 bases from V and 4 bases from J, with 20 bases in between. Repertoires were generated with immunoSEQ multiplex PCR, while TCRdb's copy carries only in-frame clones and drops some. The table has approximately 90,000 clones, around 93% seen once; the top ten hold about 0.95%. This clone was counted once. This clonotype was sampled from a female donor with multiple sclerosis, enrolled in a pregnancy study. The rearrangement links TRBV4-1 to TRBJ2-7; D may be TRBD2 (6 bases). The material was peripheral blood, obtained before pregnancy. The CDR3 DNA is TGCGCCAGCAGCCCCCTCAGCGGGTCGGGTAGGTACGAGCAGTACTTC. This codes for CASSPLSGSGRYEQYF.